The next 5 T cell receptor delta chains were all read from a single sample in a study of Vδ1+ human thymocytes. Study conclusions and caveats: Highly polyclonal TRG and TRD repertoires with Gaussian CDR3 length distributions appeared in thymus.

The template was reverse-transcribed extracted RNA. Multiplex PCR used pooled V-gene forward primers and a constant-region reverse primer to amplify CDR3s. TCRdb reanalyzed the multiplex PCR reads using CATT. The data show 45,000 to 75,000 delta-chain clones, roughly 16% seen once. These receptors' antigens are unknown. What was sequenced was Vdelta1+ gamma-delta thymocytes from the thymus. Subset meaning: FACS-sorted CD3+ TCRalphabeta- TCRVdelta1+ TCRVdelta2- thymocytes. The receptors originated from a girl under three years old who had congenital heart surgery.

The J gene is TRDJ1, the V gene TRDV1, with D possibly matching TRDD3 (6 bases). The CDR3 length is 19 residues. Trimming removed 3 bases at V and 7 bases at J, with 30 bases between. The germline gives CDR1 TSWWSYY, CDR2 QGS. In nucleotides, the CDR3 is TGTGCTCTTGGGGACCTACCTTCACACACTGCTGGGGTTAGTGGTAAACTCATCTTT. Amino acid sequence: CALGDLPSHTAGVSGKLIF.

This clone has just a few counts. The V gene is TRDV1, the J gene TRDJ1; TRDD3 matches at 11 bases. CDR3 size: 21 residues. J gave up 1 base and V 2 bases, and 18 bases lay outside the gene matches. Looked up from germline, CDR1 is TSWWSYY and CDR2 is QGS. CDR3 amino acids: CALGESNPPNWGIVATDKLIF. CDR3 DNA: TGTGCTCTTGGGGAATCAAATCCCCCTAACTGGGGGATAGTTGCCACCGATAAACTCATCTTT.

The J gene is TRDJ1, the V gene TRDV1, with 8 bases aligning to TRDD2. The CDR3 loop spans 24 amino acids. Losses at the gene ends were 0 bases for V and 0 bases for J; bases not matched to a gene: 27. In germline, CDR1 is TSWWSYY, CDR2 QGS. The DNA of the CDR3 is TGTGCTCTTGGGGAACTCACTTGCTTCCTACTTTTTCGGGGTCACACAACCTACACCGATAAACTCATCTTT. This sequence encodes CALGELTCFLLFRGHTTYTDKLIF.

Many counts were recorded for this clone. J is TRDJ1 and V is TRDV2; 10 positions agree with TRDD3. This CDR3 has 18 amino acids. Germline assignment: CDR1 GEAIGNYY and CDR2 EKD. Trimming cost V 0 bases and J 4 bases; bases outside gene matches: 13. CDR3 loop: CACDTEDRGGYGGDKLIF. The CDR3 DNA reads as TGTGCCTGTGACACCGAAGATCGAGGGGGATACGGAGGCGATAAACTCATCTTT.

The chain joins TRDV1 to TRDJ1; the match to TRDD3 covers 9 bases. The CDR3 extends over 21 amino acids. The germline V gene encodes CDR1 TSWWSYY and CDR2 QGS. Losses at the gene ends were 3 bases for V and 0 bases for J; bases not matched to a gene: 20. The chain's CDR3 is CALGEQFPLLGEIKYTDKLIF. The CDR3 nucleotides read TGTGCTCTTGGGGAGCAATTCCCGTTACTGGGGGAAATAAAGTACACCGATAAACTCATCTTT.